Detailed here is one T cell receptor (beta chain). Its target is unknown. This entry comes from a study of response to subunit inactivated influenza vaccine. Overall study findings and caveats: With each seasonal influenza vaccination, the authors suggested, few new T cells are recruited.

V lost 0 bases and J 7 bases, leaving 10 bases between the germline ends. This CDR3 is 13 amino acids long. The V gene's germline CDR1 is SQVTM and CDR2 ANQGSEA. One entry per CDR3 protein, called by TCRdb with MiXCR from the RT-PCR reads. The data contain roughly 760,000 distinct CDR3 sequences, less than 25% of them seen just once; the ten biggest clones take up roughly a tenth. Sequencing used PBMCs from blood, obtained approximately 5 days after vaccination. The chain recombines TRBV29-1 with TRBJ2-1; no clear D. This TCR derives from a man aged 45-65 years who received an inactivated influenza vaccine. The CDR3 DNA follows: TGCAGCGTTGAAGATTTGGTGATTAATGAGCAGTTCTTC. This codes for CSVEDLVINEQFF.